This entry concerns a single TCR beta chain. Its target is unknown. This record comes from a study of cytomegalovirus exposure and HLA in healthy donors. Study-wide findings and caveats: There was a cluster of highly shared sequence variants that was likely a sequencing artifact. The listing of 150 or so TCR beta chains classed them as cytomegalovirus-associated. For presence/absence analyses, sequencing depth was assumed to be roughly uniform across donors.

The PCR employed 60 Vbeta primers together with 13 Jbeta primers. The table came from immunoSEQ multiplex PCR; TCRdb's copy has only in-frame clones and leaves some out. The sample has under 90,000 clones, approximately 71% seen once. The CDR3 is 10 amino acids. Deletions cut 8 bases from V and 4 bases from J, with 5 bases between. From germline, CDR1 is MNHEY and CDR2 SVGAGI. The sequenced sample was PBMCs. The chain carries TRBV6-5 and TRBJ1-1; no definite D call. The source of this sequence is a woman aged 40 to 55 in good health and CMV-seronegative. The CDR3 protein is CASRGTEAFF. CDR3 bases: TGTGCCAGCCGGGGCACTGAAGCTTTCTTT.